Below, one T cell receptor beta chain is given with its context. The antigen remains unidentified. The record originates from a study of regulatory T cells in long-lasting Graves disease. Background on the study: Graves' patients, diagnosed recently, had received antithyroid drugs under 3 months.

Time point noted: newly diagnosed GD, antithyroid drugs for less than 3 months. PBMCs were the source of the RNA used for TCR sequencing. Per germline, CDR1 SGHAT and CDR2 FQNNGV. The CDR3 has 16 amino acids. Trimming removed 2 bases from V and 3 bases from J; junction bases left unmatched: 9. Points from the study as a whole: Persistent disease was characterized by preferential usage of TRBV28, TRBJ1-2 and TRBJ2-5.

The authors built TCR beta libraries using iRepertoire HTBI primers and Arm-PCR of CDR3 regions. TCRdb reprocessed the multiplex PCR reads with MiXCR, giving one entry per CDR3 protein. The sample includes a few hundred thousand distinct CDR3 sequences, 20% of them seen just once. This sequence joins TRBV11-2 and TRBJ2-5; TRBD2 matches 7 bases. The material sequenced was peripheral blood mononuclear cells (PBMCs), taken at new diagnosis, from a patient treated with antithyroid drugs. This TCR was recovered from a female donor with Graves disease. The CDR3 is CASSLRGGGGEETQYF. CDR3 sequence (DNA): TGTGCCAGCAGCTTAAGAGGCGGCGGGGGAGAAGAGACCCAGTACTTC.